This is a list of T cell receptor beta chains from one sample in a study of blood T cells in healthy people across ages. A single record per CDR3 protein comes from TCRdb applying MiXCR to the 5' RACE reads. The sample lists some 640,000 distinct CDR3 sequences, approximately 30% occurring once. The material sequenced was blood. These receptors all come from a woman over 75 in good health. Each CDR3 is given with its conserved first and last residue. D genes are given only for firm matches. Part of the rows lack a size; the others show once, few, many or a class for expanded clones.

D gene	clone size	V gene	J gene	CDR3 DNA	CDR3 protein
TRBD2	.	TRBV7-2	TRBJ2-7	TGTGCCAGCAGCTCGTGGACTAGCGGGGACGAGCAGTACTTC	CASSSWTSGDEQYF
TRBD1	few	TRBV30	TRBJ1-1	TGTGCCTGGAGGGGGGACAGCTATAACACTGAAGCTTTCTTT	CAWRGDSYNTEAFF
.	many	TRBV20-1	TRBJ2-6	TGCAGTGCCGCGATCCCCTCCGGGGCCAACGTCCTGACTTTC	CSAAIPSGANVLTF
.	.	TRBV2	TRBJ2-3	TGTGCCAGCAGTGAAACTGAGGCCAGGTTCTACACAGATACGCAGTATTTT	CASSETEARFYTDTQYF
TRBD2	many	TRBV29-1	TRBJ2-7	TGCAGCGTCTCTGCGGGACTAGCGGGTCCTACCTACGAGCAGTACTTC	CSVSAGLAGPTYEQYF
.	once	TRBV5-6	TRBJ1-1	TGTGCCAGCAGCGTACCACAGAAGAACACTGAAGCTTTCTTT	CASSVPQKNTEAFF
.	many	TRBV21-1	TRBJ2-7	TGTGCCAGCAGGGCCTACGAGCAGTACTTC	CASRAYEQYF
.	.	TRBV5-4	TRBJ2-2	TGTGCCAGCAGCACGGAACAGGGTCGAGGGGAGCTGTTTTTT	CASSTEQGRGELFF
TRBD1	.	TRBV5-6	TRBJ1-1	TGTGCCAGCAGCGTCCCGGGACAGGGGTTGGACACTGAAGCTTTCTTT	CASSVPGQGLDTEAFF
.	many	TRBV5-1	TRBJ2-2	TGCGCCAGCAGCCCGGACGGTAACACCGGGGAGCTGTTTTTT	CASSPDGNTGELFF
TRBD1	many	TRBV20-1	TRBJ2-4	TGCAGTGCTAGAGAACCGGACAGGCCGAGAAACATTCAGTACTTC	CSAREPDRPRNIQYF
.	many	TRBV5-1	TRBJ2-3	TGCGCCAGCAGCCCGGGGCGGGGGACAGGAGATACGCAGTATTTT	CASSPGRGTGDTQYF
.	.	TRBV9	TRBJ1-2	TGTGCCAGCAGTCGTACCCTTAACTATGGCTACACCTTC	CASSRTLNYGYTF
.	.	TRBV20-1	TRBJ1-1	TGCAGTGCCCAGGGTTTCACTGAAGCTTTCTTT	CSAQGFTEAFF
.	many	TRBV7-3	TRBJ1-2	TGTGCCAGCAGCTTATACGGGCAAGGAGGCTATGGCTACACCTTC	CASSLYGQGGYGYTF
TRBD1	.	TRBV6-6	TRBJ1-5	TGTGCCAGCAGTTACCAGACAGGGCCGGGCAATCAGCCCCAGCATTTT	CASSYQTGPGNQPQHF
.	few	TRBV18	TRBJ1-1	TGTGCCAGCTCACCACCGGCAGGGGAGTACGCTGAAGCTTTCTTT	CASSPPAGEYAEAFF
.	.	TRBV7-2	TRBJ1-5	TGTGCCAGCAGCCAATACCGGAGGGGCCAGCCCCAGCATTTT	CASSQYRRGQPQHF
TRBD1	.	TRBV25-1	TRBJ1-6	TGTGCCAGCACCAAAGGGACAGGGGGTTCACCCCTCCACTTT	CASTKGTGGSPLHF
TRBD1	once	TRBV20-1	TRBJ1-1	TGCAGTGCTTGGACAGGGAACGCTGAAGCTTTCTTT	CSAWTGNAEAFF
.	many	TRBV12-3/TRBV12-4	TRBJ1-2	TGTGCCAGCAGTTCCGCGGGGGGTGGCTACACCTTC	CASSSAGGGYTF
TRBD1	many	TRBV29-1	TRBJ1-1	TGCAGCGAAACACAGGGGGGGCACACTGAAGCTTTCTTT	CSETQGGHTEAFF
TRBD2	many	TRBV20-1	TRBJ2-3	TGCAGTGCTAGTTTCTCGTTTAGCGGGCTAGACACAGATACGCAGTATTTT	CSASFSFSGLDTDTQYF
TRBD1	many	TRBV12-3/TRBV12-4	TRBJ2-7	TGTGCCAGCAGTTTAACCCCCACAGGGGTCCCCCGTTACGAGCAGTACTTC	CASSLTPTGVPRYEQYF
.	.	TRBV19	TRBJ2-7	TGTGCCAGTAGTGAACAGGGTTTCAATGACGAGCAGTACTTC	CASSEQGFNDEQYF
TRBD2	.	TRBV20-1	TRBJ2-5	TGCAGTGCAGGAGATCGGTGGACTAGTTTTGAGACCCAGTACTTC	CSAGDRWTSFETQYF
.	many	TRBV6-1	TRBJ2-5	TGTGCCAGCAGTGGCCCGGGGCAGCGATGGTACTTC	CASSGPGQRWYF
.	.	TRBV6-5	TRBJ1-1	TGTGCCAGCAGTTGCTCGGGTGGGACTGAAGCTTTCTTT	CASSCSGGTEAFF
.	many	TRBV20-1	TRBJ1-2	TGCAGTGCTAGCATTGGGGAGGGCTCCTATGGCTACACCTTC	CSASIGEGSYGYTF
TRBD1	.	TRBV20-1	TRBJ2-7	TGCAGTGCTCGAATGTCCGGGACAGGGTACTACGAGCAGTACTTC	CSARMSGTGYYEQYF
TRBD1	.	TRBV2	TRBJ1-5	TGTGCCAGCAGGGGCGACAGGGGGGAGCAGCCCCAGCATTTT	CASRGDRGEQPQHF
TRBD1	.	TRBV7-2	TRBJ2-5	TGTGCCAGCAGCTATGGACAGGCAATGGAGACCCAGTACTTC	CASSYGQAMETQYF
TRBD2	few	TRBV6-2/TRBV6-3	TRBJ2-3	TGTGCCAGCAGAAGGCCCCGTGCTAGCGGGGGCGATACGCGGTATTTT	CASRRPRASGGDTRYF
TRBD2	many	TRBV27	TRBJ2-1	TGTGCCAGCAAAGGGACTAGCGGGGGGGCCTACAATGAGCAGTTCTTC	CASKGTSGGAYNEQFF
TRBD1	.	TRBV3-1	TRBJ1-2	TGTGCCAGCAGCCAAGATCTGATAGAGGGGGCCTATGGCTACACCTTC	CASSQDLIEGAYGYTF
.	few	TRBV24-1	TRBJ2-3	TGTGCCACCAGTGGGGGTATCACAGATACGCAGTATTTT	CATSGGITDTQYF
.	few	TRBV30	TRBJ1-1	TGTGCCCGTTCGGGGGCCAGGGACACTGAAGCTTTCTTT	CARSGARDTEAFF
.	many	TRBV27	TRBJ2-1	TGTGCCAGCAGTTCTTTTCAGGGGCAGTTCTTC	CASSSFQGQFF
.	many	TRBV5-1	TRBJ1-1	TGCGCCAGCAGCCGGAGGTCTGACACTGAAGCTTTCTTT	CASSRRSDTEAFF
.	many	TRBV28	TRBJ2-7	TGTGCCAGCAGAACTCCCCAGGGGCCGACCCTCTACGAGCAGTACTTC	CASRTPQGPTLYEQYF
TRBD2	once	TRBV5-1	TRBJ2-3	TGCGCCAGCAGCTCATTTGGGACTAGCGGCCTCACAGATACGCAGTATTTT	CASSSFGTSGLTDTQYF
.	many	TRBV7-2	TRBJ1-4	TGTGCCAGCAGTCGGACGGTGGCCTGGACTGAAAAACTGTTTTTT	CASSRTVAWTEKLFF
.	many	TRBV6-5	TRBJ1-2	TGTGCCAGCAGTGTGGACGGAGGCTATGGCTACACCTTC	CASSVDGGYGYTF
.	.	TRBV20-1	TRBJ2-1	TGCAGTGCTAGGCTGAACAATGAGCAGTTCTTC	CSARLNNEQFF
TRBD1	many	TRBV20-1	TRBJ1-1	TGCAGTGCTGCCGTCCCGGGACAGGGGGCAGGAACTGAAGCTTTCTTT	CSAAVPGQGAGTEAFF
.	many	TRBV10-3	TRBJ1-2	TGTGCCATCCGGACGGAAAACTATGGCTACACCTTC	CAIRTENYGYTF
TRBD1	few	TRBV20-1	TRBJ1-1	TGCAGTGCTATGACAGGGGGCGGCACTGAAGCTTTCTTT	CSAMTGGGTEAFF
TRBD1	.	TRBV7-2	TRBJ1-2	TGTGCCAGCAGCTTCTGGACAGGGGGCGTCAACTATGGCTACACCTTC	CASSFWTGGVNYGYTF
TRBD1	few	TRBV11-2	TRBJ2-1	TGTGCCAGCAGCGCCACCGGGACAGGGTGGAGGGAGCAGTTCTTC	CASSATGTGWREQFF
.	.	TRBV7-2	TRBJ2-7	TGTGCCAGCAGCCAGTCCGGTCCTCGTGATGGGTACGAGCAGTACTTC	CASSQSGPRDGYEQYF
.	few	TRBV3-1	TRBJ1-1	TGTGCCAGCAGCCAAGGGTCGGGGAACACTGAAGCTTTCTTT	CASSQGSGNTEAFF
.	.	TRBV20-1	TRBJ1-2	TGCAGCGCCAGGCCTAAGATTGGTTCCGTCGACTATGGCTACACCTTC	CSARPKIGSVDYGYTF
.	many	TRBV20-1	TRBJ2-7	TGCAGTGCCCCTGGAACAGGGAGGGACCACGAGCAGTACTTC	CSAPGTGRDHEQYF